The rows below give T cell receptor beta chains drawn from one sample of a study of CXCR3-negative and CXCR3-positive naive CD8 T cells. TCRdb reprocessed the 5' RACE reads; each CDR3 protein has one entry and no DNA is given. Listed are under 85,000 distinct CDR3 sequences; about 0.62% falls within the top ten. Sequenced sample: naive CXCR3+ CD8+ T cells from blood. These TCRs come from a human donor in good health. Some clones in this sample may be carry-over from other donors' samples. The CDR3 runs from the conserved cysteine through the conserved F or W.

TRBJ2-7 | TRBV29-1 | 13 | CSVVERGGYEQYF
TRBJ2-3 | TRBV29-1 | 21 | CSVEDPRGAHTTRSNTDTQYF
TRBJ1-2 | TRBV12-3/TRBV12-4 | 12 | CASSPGSWGYTF
TRBJ2-2 | TRBV7-6 | 14 | CASSQTGNTGELFF
TRBJ2-2 | TRBV29-1 | 16 | CSVGGAYGADTGELFF
TRBJ1-1 | TRBV28 | 13 | CASSIRQNTEAFF
TRBJ2-1 | TRBV20-1 | 16 | CSAREKTSGNHNEQFF
TRBJ2-1 | TRBV6-2/TRBV6-3 | 15 | CASSYPTDSYNEQFF
TRBJ2-5 | TRBV25-1 | 18 | CASSDLRGTGGSQETQYF
TRBJ1-6 | TRBV15 | 14 | CATRGQRYNSPLHF
TRBJ2-5 | TRBV7-9 | 13 | CASSLGVQETEYF
TRBJ1-2 | TRBV5-5 | 14 | CASTQGQDVYGYTF
TRBJ1-1 | TRBV19 | 14 | CASSNPRGRAEAFF
TRBJ2-1 | TRBV5-1 | 15 | CASSLGAGSVNEQFF
TRBJ1-1 | TRBV7-9 | 14 | CASSSGTGGTEAFF
TRBJ2-5 | TRBV10-3 | 16 | CAISESGTGPTPTQYF
TRBJ2-6 | TRBV29-1 | 14 | CSVDSGTGANVLTF
TRBJ1-1 | TRBV10-3 | 16 | CAISESVPELNTEAFF
TRBJ2-1 | TRBV15 | 16 | CATSKERGGGYNEQFF
TRBJ1-2 | TRBV9 | 15 | CASGLTERSNYGYTF
TRBJ2-6 | TRBV12-3/TRBV12-4 | 18 | CASLTRDRGLSGANVLTF
TRBJ2-7 | TRBV28 | 11 | CASSTSFEQYF
TRBJ2-7 | TRBV6-2/TRBV6-3 | 16 | CASSYGLAGTLYEQYF
TRBJ2-3 | TRBV13 | 12 | CASSPRWDTQYF
TRBJ2-3 | TRBV25-1 | 13 | CASGPGTVDTQYF
TRBJ1-3 | TRBV27 | 17 | CASRPQQGTYSGNTIYF
TRBJ2-2 | TRBV2 | 12 | CASTAPTGELFF
TRBJ2-3 | TRBV12-3/TRBV12-4 | 13 | CASSLYNTDTQYF
TRBJ2-5 | TRBV12-3/TRBV12-4 | 13 | CASSLPLGETQYF
TRBJ2-2 | TRBV6-6 | 15 | CASSYGGPNTGELFF
TRBJ1-4 | TRBV15 | 15 | CATSRESGAGEKLFF
TRBJ2-7 | TRBV28 | 12 | CASRDDLGEQYF
TRBJ1-1 | TRBV19 | 13 | CASSTQGNTEAFF
TRBJ2-3 | TRBV4-2 | 16 | CASSQEAGPSTDTQYF
TRBJ2-5 | TRBV6-4 | 15 | CASTAQNGGQETQYF
TRBJ2-6 | TRBV28 | 17 | CASSGDRIGSGANVLTF
TRBJ2-1 | TRBV6-2/TRBV6-3 | 16 | CASSFFPGSLGNEQFF
TRBJ2-7 | TRBV5-1 | 13 | CASSSGNSYEQYF
TRBJ2-5 | TRBV12-3/TRBV12-4 | 13 | CASTPTEEETQYF
TRBJ1-1 | TRBV6-2/TRBV6-3 | 12 | CASGSGATEAFF
TRBJ2-1 | TRBV12-3/TRBV12-4 | 15 | CASSPTSGRANEQFF
TRBJ2-7 | TRBV12-3/TRBV12-4 | 15 | CASSLAGDPSYEQYF
TRBJ2-7 | TRBV2 | 16 | CASSESMEIGKGEQYF
TRBJ1-3 | TRBV2 | 12 | CASSDGGNTIYF
TRBJ1-1 | TRBV9 | 15 | CASSVVGTGNTEAFF
TRBJ2-2 | TRBV20-1 | 13 | CSARYTNTGELFF
TRBJ2-3 | TRBV9 | 13 | CASSTGGTDTQYF
TRBJ2-7 | TRBV4-1 | 12 | CASSQGGWEQYF
TRBJ1-1 | TRBV28 | 12 | CASSLGQNEAFF
TRBJ1-1 | TRBV6-2/TRBV6-3 | 15 | CASSYSSGLGTEAFF
TRBJ1-1 | TRBV20-1 | 15 | CSARIGTGGNTEAFF
TRBJ2-7 | TRBV7-9 | 15 | CASSQIAGSAYEQYF
TRBJ2-1 | TRBV6-6 | 13 | CASSYSDGNEQFF
TRBJ2-1 | TRBV7-7 | 13 | CASSLTPGDEQFF